These 17 T cell receptor beta chains were all obtained from the same sample, sequenced in a study of cytomegalovirus exposure and HLA in healthy donors. The PCR had 60 Vbeta and 13 Jbeta primers. Clones were read by immunoSEQ multiplex PCR, and TCRdb kept only the in-frame ones, dropping some. The sample holds about 130,000 clones, approximately 85% seen once. Sequencing was carried out using PBMCs. Source of these receptors: a woman aged 25 to 39 in good health and CMV-seropositive.

The chain has TRBV7-3 and TRBJ1-5; D remains unclear. The V gene's germline CDR1 is SGHTA and CDR2 FQGTGA. The V end lost 2 bases, the J end lost 3 bases, and 8 bases lay between the germline ends. The CDR3 loop spans 14 amino acids. For the CDR3, the DNA is TGTGCCAGCAGCTTAGGGGAGTCCAATCAGCCCCAGCATTTT. Translation: CASSLGESNQPQHF.

The chain is built from TRBV7-3 and TRBJ2-2, with 8 bases identical to TRBD2. Germline V gives CDR1 SGHTA, CDR2 FQGTGA. The CDR3 has 16 residues. V lost 4 bases, J lost 3 bases, and 7 bases stayed unmatched. CDR3 DNA: TGTGCCAGCAGCTCCTCCAGCGGGAGTCACACCGGGGAGCTGTTTTTT. It encodes CASSSSSGSHTGELFF.

The chain couples TRBV10-3 to TRBJ1-1, with 7 bases lining up with TRBD1. This CDR3 region has 15 residues. The germline CDR1 and CDR2 sequences are ENHRY and SYGVKD. The V gene end was trimmed by 5 bases and the J gene end by 3 bases; junction bases not matched to a gene: 9. CDR3 in amino acids: CAISIRGLGDTEAFF. The CDR3 DNA is TGTGCCATCAGTATCAGGGGGTTAGGGGACACTGAAGCTTTCTTT.

CDR3 sequence reads: CASSHGTGVAPSYGYTF. The CDR3 region has the DNA TGTGCCAGCAGCCACGGGACAGGGGTCGCTCCGTCGTATGGCTACACCTTC. The V and J genes are TRBV5-6 and TRBJ1-2, with 10 nucleotides matching TRBD1. V was clipped by 4 bases and J by 5 bases; unmatched bases: 14. This CDR3 contains 17 residues. Germline lookup yields CDR1 SGHDT and CDR2 YYEEEE. The whole variable domain, remainder taken from reference TRBV5-6 and TRBJ1-2, is DAGVTQSPTHLIKTRGQQVTLRCSPKSGHDTVSWYQQALGQGPQFIFQYYEEEERQRGNFPDRFSGHQFPNYSSELNVNALLLGDSALYLCASSHGTGVAPSYGYTFGSGTRLTVV.

The chain employs TRBV5-6 and TRBJ2-7; D is unclear. The germline CDR1 and CDR2 sequences are SGHDT and YYEEEE. This CDR3 is built from 13 residues. V was cut by 0 bases and J by 4 bases, with 8 bases left in between. The CDR3 nucleotides are TGTGCCAGCAGCTTGGATATCCCTTACGAGCAGTACTTC. The encoded protein is CASSLDIPYEQYF. Using reference TRBV5-6 and TRBJ2-7 for the parts outside the CDR3, the full variable domain is DAGVTQSPTHLIKTRGQQVTLRCSPKSGHDTVSWYQQALGQGPQFIFQYYEEEERQRGNFPDRFSGHQFPNYSSELNVNALLLGDSALYLCASSLDIPYEQYFGPGTRLTVT.

The chain joins TRBV27 to TRBJ2-7; 13 nucleotides match TRBD2. From germline, CDR1 is MNHEY and CDR2 SMNVEV (reference sequence). With V trimmed by 5 bases and J by 5 bases, 9 bases remained unmatched. The CDR3 spans 16 residues. The CDR3 DNA reads TGTGCCAGCAGTCCTCTCACTAGCGGGGGGGCCGACGAGCAGTACTTC. The encoded protein is CASSPLTSGGADEQYF.

The chain uses TRBV19 and TRBJ1-2, with 9 bases fitting TRBD1. With V trimmed by 8 bases and J by 1 base, 2 bases remained unmatched. This CDR3 has 13 amino acids. From germline, CDR1 is LNHDA and CDR2 SQIVND (reference sequence). The CDR3 sequence: CASWTGVNYGYTF. The DNA of the CDR3 is TGTGCCAGTTGGACAGGGGTTAACTATGGCTACACCTTC. The whole variable domain, remainder taken from reference TRBV19 and TRBJ1-2, is DGGITQSPKYLFRKEGQNVTLSCEQNLNHDAMYWYRQDPGQGLRLIYYSQIVNDFQKGDIAEGYSVSREKKESFPLTVTSAQKNPTAFYLCASWTGVNYGYTFGSGTRLTVV.

The chain has TRBV2 and TRBJ1-1; maybe TRBD1 (6 bases). Trimming removed 1 base at V and 1 base at J, with 10 bases between. The CDR3 covers 15 residues. Germline V lookup: CDR1 SNHLY, CDR2 FYNNEI. As DNA, the CDR3 is TGTGCCAGCAGTGAAGTGGGGGCGGGGAACACTGAAGCTTTCTTT. Translating gives CASSEVGAGNTEAFF.

The chain has TRBV5-1 and TRBJ1-2, with D uncertain. The CDR3 sequence is 15 residues long. Trimming left V 3 bases short and J 4 bases short, with 16 bases between. Germline V gene data show CDR1 as SGHRS and CDR2 as YFSETQ. The CDR3 here is CASSSGGTATYGYTF. The CDR3 DNA sequence: TGCGCCAGCAGCTCCGGAGGCACGGCAACCTATGGCTACACCTTC.

The chain has TRBV9 and TRBJ1-2; 8 bases agree with TRBD1. Germline CDR1 reads SGDLS; CDR2 reads YYNGEE. CDR3 size: 13 residues. Losses at the gene ends were 0 bases for V and 7 bases for J; bases not matched to a gene: 2. This CDR3 is CASSVEDRVGYTF. CDR3 DNA: TGTGCCAGCAGCGTAGAGGACAGGGTTGGCTACACCTTC.

The CDR3 reads CASSLGIGEQYF. The CDR3 region has the DNA TGTGCCAGCAGCTTAGGTATCGGGGAGCAGTACTTC. The genes are TRBV7-9 and TRBJ2-7; D is ambiguous. CDR3 length: 12 residues. Trimming pared 1 base from V and 7 bases from J, leaving 8 bases between. Germline assignment: CDR1 SEHNR and CDR2 FQNEAQ (reference sequence).

The chain carries TRBV5-1 and TRBJ1-3; D is possibly TRBD1 (6 bases). Looked up from germline, CDR1 is SGHRS and CDR2 is YFSETQ. The CDR3 has 16 amino acids. V dropped 2 bases and J dropped 0 bases, with 12 bases sitting between them. CDR3 in DNA: TGCGCCAGCAGCTTTGGACAGCTAGACTCTGGAAACACCATATATTTT. Residues: CASSFGQLDSGNTIYF. The whole variable domain, remainder taken from reference TRBV5-1 and TRBJ1-3, is KAGVTQTPRYLIKTRGQQVTLSCSPISGHRSVSWYQQTPGQGLQFLFEYFSETQRNKGNFPGRFSGRQFSNSRSEMNVSTLELGDSALYLCASSFGQLDSGNTIYFGEGSWLTVV.

The rearrangement uses TRBV7-3 and TRBJ1-6; tentative D call: TRBD1 (5 bases). V lost 5 bases and J 10 bases, leaving 12 bases between the germline ends. CDR1 and CDR2 (germline): SGHTA, FQGTGA. This CDR3 contains 13 residues. The CDR3 loop is CASSAQGRSPLHF. CDR3 nucleotide sequence: TGTGCCAGCAGCGCCCAGGGAAGATCACCCCTCCACTTT.

The chain uses TRBV19 and TRBJ2-7, with 11 bases identical to TRBD2. The ends lost 9 bases at V and 2 bases at J; junction bases unmatched: 3. The CDR3 length is 13 residues. Per the germline V gene, CDR1 is LNHDA and CDR2 is SQIVND (reference sequence). This chain's CDR3 is CASGLAGTYEQYF. Here the CDR3 DNA reads TGTGCCAGCGGACTAGCGGGTACCTACGAGCAGTACTTC.

This sequence joins TRBV28 and TRBJ2-1, with 7 bases fitting TRBD2. This CDR3 has 13 amino acids. Looked up from germline, CDR1 is MDHEN and CDR2 is SYDVKM. Losses at the gene ends were 5 bases for V and 8 bases for J; bases not matched to a gene: 6. CDR3 DNA: TGTGCCAGCAGTCATTCGCTAGCGGATGAGCAGTTCTTC. It specifies CASSHSLADEQFF. The full variable domain, with the rest looked up from reference TRBV28 and TRBJ2-1, is DVKVTQSSRYLVKRTGEKVFLECVQDMDHENMFWYRQDPGLGLRLIYFSYDVKMKEKGDIPEGYSVSREKKERFSLILESASTNQTSMYLCASSHSLADEQFFGPGTRLTVL.

V is TRBV18 and J is TRBJ1-4; 7 bases map to TRBD1. V was pared by 5 bases and J by 4 bases, with 7 bases of the junction left unmatched. The germline V gene has CDR1 KGHSH and CDR2 LQKENI. This CDR3 has 15 residues. The CDR3 DNA follows: TGTGCCAGCTCAAGTAGGGGGCGGCTTAATGAAAAACTGTTTTTT. It specifies CASSSRGRLNEKLFF.

This chain links TRBV2 with TRBJ2-5; TRBD1 matches at 7 bases. The germline CDR1 and CDR2 sequences are SNHLY and FYNNEI. J was trimmed by 7 bases and V by 6 bases; bases with no gene match: 2. This CDR3 contains 11 residues. CDR3 amino acids: CASRGQVTQYF. CDR3 nucleotides: TGTGCCAGCAGAGGACAGGTGACCCAGTACTTC.